This T cell receptor (beta chain) was recovered during a study of blood T cell repertoires in COVID-19. Study at large: PBMCs, B-cell-depleted T cells, or T cells were the source of the cDNA or gDNA that made up the material.

Method: immunoSEQ multiplex PCR; TCRdb's copy keeps in-frame clones and lacks some. This table has a few hundred thousand clones, about four fifths appearing once. This clonotype was sampled from a woman aged 18 to 35 with acute or convalescent COVID-19. Sequences were obtained from peripheral blood.

DNA of the CDR3: TGTGCCAGCAGCAAAGCGGGACAGGGGAACACTGAAGCTTTCTTT. This codes for CASSKAGQGNTEAFF. The chain has TRBV21-1 and TRBJ1-1; the tabulated D call, TRBD1, remains unverified against the DNA. TRBV21-1 is listed as a pseudogene. The CDR3 length is 15 residues.